This T cell receptor beta chain was captured by sequencing in a study of blood T cell repertoires in COVID-19. Authors' data handling: Nucleated cell number was recorded as an estimate derived from reference gene primer amplification. Only in-frame clones appear in the TCRdb table, and some are missing; sequencing was by immunoSEQ multiplex PCR. That table is the source of V, J and clone size, and D and trimming were worked out from the DNA. The sample lists fewer than 300,000 clones; roughly 86% were seen once. This clonotype was obtained from a woman in her 30s with acute or convalescent COVID-19. What was sequenced was peripheral blood.

The CDR3 DNA is TGCAGCGTTGAAGATAGGACAGGAAAACCCTACGAGCAGTACTTC. Encoded protein: CSVEDRTGKPYEQYF. The J gene is TRBJ2-7, the V gene TRBV29-1, with 7 bases fitting TRBD1. Per the germline V gene, CDR1 is SQVTM and CDR2 is ANQGSEA. V dropped 0 bases and J dropped 2; count of bases not matched to a gene: 7. CDR3 length: 15 amino acids.